This T cell receptor (beta chain) appears in the sequencing data of a study of blood T cell repertoires in COVID-19. Looking at the study overall: Samples came from the United States, Italy and Spain, spanning acute and convalescent COVID-19. PBMCs, B-cell-depleted T cells, or T cells were the source of the cDNA or gDNA that made up the material.

Authors' data handling: It was from reference gene primer amplification that nucleated cell counts were estimated. The data were produced by immunoSEQ multiplex PCR, yet TCRdb's version contains in-frame clones alone and is incomplete. For V, J and clone size, that table is used; D and trimming come from the DNA. This table holds roughly 120,000 clones, approximately 87% found once. The CDR3 is 16 amino acids. The V gene lost 2 bases and the J gene lost 4 bases, with 16 bases spanning the gap. The germline V gene has CDR1 SGDLS and CDR2 YYNGEE. The TCR was taken from a man aged 70-80 years who had recovered from COVID-19. This chain connects TRBV9 to TRBJ2-1, with TRBD2 as a possible D gene (5 bases). Specimen: peripheral blood. DNA of the CDR3: TGTGCCAGCAGCGTCTCATCGGAGTTAGCGTACAATGAGCAGTTCTTC. This gives the protein CASSVSSELAYNEQFF.